The following is a TCR beta chain sequence with its context. Generated by immunoSEQ multiplex PCR, the TCRdb table keeps only in-frame clones and is missing some. The table lists about 83,000 clones, 88% of them singletons. The data were obtained in a study of blood T cell repertoires in COVID-19. Source material: peripheral blood. This sequence was found in a human donor in a cohort sampled during active COVID-19.

DNA of the CDR3: TGTGCCAGTAGTCGAGGATTATTAGCCAAAAACATTCAGTACTTC. It encodes CASSRGLLAKNIQYF. The rearrangement links TRBV19 to TRBJ2-4; D not certain. V dropped 5 bases and J dropped 0 bases, with 11 bases sitting between them. Germline CDR1 reads LNHDA; CDR2 reads SQIVND (reference sequence). CDR3 length equals 15 residues.